This T cell receptor beta chain is from a study of blood T cell repertoires in COVID-19. Study details: The United States, Italy and Spain provided the acute and convalescent COVID-19 samples.

Only one count was recorded for this clone. Germline CDR1 reads LNHDA; CDR2 reads SQIVND (reference sequence). The CDR3 runs to 19 residues. Trimming took 4 bases from V and 5 from J, leaving 27 bases between them. In the study's own analysis: Estimation of nucleated cell counts relied on the amplification of reference gene primers. Repertoires were generated with immunoSEQ multiplex PCR, while TCRdb's copy carries only in-frame clones and drops some. The V and J calls and clone size were taken over from that table, and D and trimming were inferred from the DNA. Of fewer than 500,000 clones listed, 70% to 90% are singletons. Participants came from some 23 US areas, aged roughly 18 to 100 years. The recovered donors of Cohort 3 showed two negative PCRs, clearance, or symptom resolution.

V gene TRBV19 combines with J gene TRBJ1-5; tentative D call: TRBD1 (5 bases). The sequenced material came from PBMCs or T cells enriched from blood (not recorded which). This TCR came from a man aged 25 to 40 who had recovered from COVID-19. The CDR3 DNA reads as TGTGCCAGTAGTACTCCCCCTTTGAGCCAGGGTCGTCCTTATCAGCCCCAGCATTTT. Its translation is CASSTPPLSQGRPYQPQHF.